The clone carrying this TCR beta chain was detected only a few times. Antigen: not known. The data derive from a study of T-cell memory formation after mild COVID-19. Study conclusions and caveats: Clones that contracted clustered mainly in CM and EM if CD4+ and in EMRA if CD8+. SARS-CoV-2 specificity was not confirmed for second-wave clones peaking on day 37. The study detected some responding clones in pre-infection memory, suggesting cross-reactive memory joined.

Each CDR3 protein gets one entry after TCRdb re-called the 5' RACE reads with MiXCR. The table shows roughly 150,000 distinct CDR3 sequences, with about 14% occurring only once. This TCR was recovered from an adult woman who had mild COVID-19 (a few samples of this study predate the infection). Cell type and time point are not known. Material for sequencing was PBMCs or a T cell subset sorted from them (not recorded which).

CDR3 loop: CASSNHPTSDSRLGGYTF. The CDR3 nucleotides read TGTGCCAGCAGCAACCACCCAACCTCGGACAGCCGATTGGGGGGCTACACCTTC. The chain links TRBV7-3 to TRBJ1-2; the D gene is possibly TRBD1 (6 bases). CDR1 and CDR2 from the germline V gene are SGHTA and FQGTGA. The CDR3 spans 18 residues. V lost 5 bases and J lost 8, with 30 bases in between.